This is a list of T cell receptor beta chains from one sample in a study of OX40 agonist ivuxolimab in advanced cancers. Profiled with immunoSEQ multiplex PCR; TCRdb holds only in-frame clones, not every one. The sample records about 68,000 clones, 80% to 90% being singletons. This specimen was CD4+ or CD8+ T cells sorted from blood, taken in a trial of the OX40 agonist ivuxolimab. Receptor source: an adult with an advanced solid tumor such as melanoma, head and neck, liver or kidney cancer. Both conserved end residues are part of each CDR3. The D gene is left open where the match is weak. Clone size, where shown, is once, few, many, or a class for clones that have expanded.

v_gene	abundance	j_gene	d_gene	CDR3nt	CDR3aa
TRBV5-1	-	TRBJ1-5	TRBD1	TGCGCCAGCAGCTCCGGACAGGGGGGTCAGCCCCAGCATTTT	CASSSGQGGQPQHF
TRBV7-9	-	TRBJ2-1	-	TGTGCCAGCGGGTTTCAACTTTACAATGAGCAGTTCTTC	CASGFQLYNEQFF
TRBV6-5	-	TRBJ2-7	TRBD1	TGTGCCAGCAGTTCCACAGGGGGCTACGAGCAGTACTTC	CASSSTGGYEQYF
TRBV6-5	-	TRBJ1-2	TRBD1	TGTGCCAGCAGCAGGGGGAGGAACTATGGCTACACCTTC	CASSRGRNYGYTF
TRBV27	-	TRBJ1-5	TRBD1	TGTGCCAGCAGCTTATGGGGACAGCCTCGCAATCAGCCCCAGCATTTT	CASSLWGQPRNQPQHF
TRBV6-1	once	TRBJ2-2	-	TGTGCCAGCAGTGATGACTTGAGCACCGGGGAGCTGTTTTTT	CASSDDLSTGELFF
TRBV10-3	-	TRBJ2-3	TRBD1	TGTGCCATCAGTGAGAGGACAGGGGGCCAAGATACGCAGTATTTT	CAISERTGGQDTQYF
TRBV7-9	-	TRBJ2-7	-	TGTGCCAGCAGCCAGACAGTTTACGAGCAGTACTTC	CASSQTVYEQYF
TRBV10-1	-	TRBJ2-7	-	TGCGCCAGCAGGGATCGCGGGAATCTGTACTTC	CASRDRGNLYF
TRBV5-6	-	TRBJ2-1	-	TGTGCCAGCAGCTTGGGAAGGGACTATGAGCAGTTCTTC	CASSLGRDYEQFF
TRBV7-9	-	TRBJ2-3	-	TGTGCCAGCAGCTTAAGGGCGGGCAGCGACACAGATACGCAGTATTTT	CASSLRAGSDTDTQYF
TRBV5-8	-	TRBJ2-3	TRBD2	TGTGCCAGCAGAATTCGGGGGGTAGTGGATACGCAGTATTTT	CASRIRGVVDTQYF
TRBV21-1	-	TRBJ2-3	-	TGTGCCAGCAGCAAACTTGGGCGGGCAAGGCGCACAGATACGCAGTATTTT	CASSKLGRARRTDTQYF
TRBV5-6	-	TRBJ1-2	TRBD1	TGTGCCAGCAGCTTACTACAGGGGAACTATGGCTACACCTTC	CASSLLQGNYGYTF
TRBV5-6	-	TRBJ2-1	TRBD2	TGTGCCAGCAGCTTTCTTTTTCGGGGGAGGGCAGATGAGCAGTTCTTC	CASSFLFRGRADEQFF
TRBV5-4	-	TRBJ1-2	TRBD1	TGTGCCAGCAGTAGGACAGGGGACTATGGCTACACCTTC	CASSRTGDYGYTF
TRBV5-4	-	TRBJ2-7	TRBD1	TGTGCCAGCAGCCTGGGACAGCAGTCCTACGAGCAGTACTTC	CASSLGQQSYEQYF
TRBV7-2	-	TRBJ1-3	-	TGTGCCAGCAGCTTGGGAGGGCGCGGAAACACCATATATTTT	CASSLGGRGNTIYF
TRBV7-2	-	TRBJ2-7	-	TGTGCCAGCAGCTTCGATAAAGTAAGGGTGCAGTACTTC	CASSFDKVRVQYF
TRBV30	-	TRBJ1-4	-	TGTGCCTGGAGTTTGGGAAGAATGGGGATTAGGGCTAATGAAAAACTGTTTTTT	CAWSLGRMGIRANEKLFF
TRBV30	-	TRBJ2-5	TRBD1	TGTGCCTGGAGGCAGCAATTGGGACAGAAAAAAGAGACCCAGTACTTC	CAWRQQLGQKKETQYF
TRBV6-4	-	TRBJ2-5	TRBD2	TGTGCCAGCATTTTAGCGGGCTCCAGGTTAGACCAGTACTTC	CASILAGSRLDQYF
TRBV7-2	-	TRBJ2-1	TRBD2	TGTGCCAGCAGCTCAGGAGGTAGCGGGATGGGTGAGCAGTTCTTC	CASSSGGSGMGEQFF
TRBV11-2	-	TRBJ2-5	-	TGTGCCAGCAGCCAAGGGGGGTTGGAGACCCAGTACTTC	CASSQGGLETQYF
TRBV18	once	TRBJ2-5	-	TGTGCCAGCTCTCCATGGTTGGACACCCAAGAGACCCAGTACTTC	CASSPWLDTQETQYF
TRBV25-1	-	TRBJ2-1	-	TGTGCCAGCAAAGGGGCGCGTTTTTCTGAACACAATGAGCAGTTCTTC	CASKGARFSEHNEQFF
TRBV5-4	-	TRBJ2-5	TRBD2	TGCGCCAGCAGCTTGGAGCGGGGGAGAACCCAGTACTTC	CASSLERGRTQYF
TRBV19	-	TRBJ2-3	TRBD1	TGTGCCAGTACCGGGACAGCATACACAGATACGCAGTATTTT	CASTGTAYTDTQYF
TRBV5-1	-	TRBJ2-3	-	TGCGCCAGCAGCTTGGCCAGCGCGATCACAGATACGCAGTATTTT	CASSLASAITDTQYF